This T cell receptor beta chain is drawn from a study of identical twins. Notes on the study in general: Twin-shared out-of-frame alpha sequences showed excess low generation probability. The authors noted that invariant MAIT and iNKT cells could partly confound zero-insertion analyses. Out-of-frame beta chain sequences displayed weaker excess sharing between twins.

This clonotype was seen at least ten times. Its target is not known. cDNA molecules carried unique molecular identifiers, and template switching added a universal primer site. MiXCR was run by TCRdb on the 5' RACE reads, yielding one entry per CDR3 protein. The sample comprises 280,000 or so distinct CDR3 sequences, less than 9% of which are singletons, and roughly 2.1% rests with the top ten. CDR3 size: 14 residues. Germline CDR1 is SQVTM and CDR2 is ANQGSEA. V lost 7 bases, J lost 1 base, and 7 bases stayed unmatched. These same records also appear under a second study, on yellow fever vaccine responses in identical twins.

The receptor was isolated from a woman in her late teens or twenties in good health. Sequencing used memory (CD45RO+) T cells sorted from blood. The chain recombines TRBV29-1 with TRBJ1-1; 9 bases map to TRBD1. The CDR3 region has the DNA TGCAGCGCCGGACAGGGGCAAGGGAACACTGAAGCTTTCTTT. This sequence encodes CSAGQGQGNTEAFF. The variable domain in full, completed from reference TRBV29-1 and TRBJ1-1, reads SAVISQKPSRDICQRGTSLTIQCQVDSQVTMMFWYRQQPGQSLTLIATANQGSEATYESGFVIDKFPISRPNLTFSTLTVSNMSPEDSSIYLCSAGQGQGNTEAFFGQGTRLTVV.